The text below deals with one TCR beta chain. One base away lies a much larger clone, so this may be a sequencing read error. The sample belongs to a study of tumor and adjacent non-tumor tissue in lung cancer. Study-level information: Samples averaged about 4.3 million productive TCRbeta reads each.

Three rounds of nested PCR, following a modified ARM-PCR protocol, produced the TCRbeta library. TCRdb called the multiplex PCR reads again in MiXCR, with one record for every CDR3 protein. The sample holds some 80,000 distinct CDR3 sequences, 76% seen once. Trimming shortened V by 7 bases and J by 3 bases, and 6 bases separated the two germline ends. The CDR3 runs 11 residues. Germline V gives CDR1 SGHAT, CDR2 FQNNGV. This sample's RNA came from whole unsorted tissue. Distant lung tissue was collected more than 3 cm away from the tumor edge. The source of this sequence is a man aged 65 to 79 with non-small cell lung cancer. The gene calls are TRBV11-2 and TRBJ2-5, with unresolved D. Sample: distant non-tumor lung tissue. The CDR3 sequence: CASNYEETQYF. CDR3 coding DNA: TGTGCCAGCAACTACGAAGAGACCCAGTACTTC.